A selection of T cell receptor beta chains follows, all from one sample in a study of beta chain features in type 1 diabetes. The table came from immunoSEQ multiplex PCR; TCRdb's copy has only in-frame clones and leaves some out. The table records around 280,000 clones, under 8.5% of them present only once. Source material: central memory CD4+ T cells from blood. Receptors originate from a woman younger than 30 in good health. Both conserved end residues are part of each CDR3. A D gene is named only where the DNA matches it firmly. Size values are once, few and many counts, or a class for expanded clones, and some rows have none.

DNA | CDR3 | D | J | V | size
TGTGCCAGCAGCTTGGCCGGGGGTGCGAACATTCAGTACTTC | CASSLAGGANIQYF | NA | TRBJ2-4 | TRBV5-5 | few
TGTGCCAGCAGCGATCCCGGGACAGGGGCGGCAGATACGCAGTATTTT | CASSDPGTGAADTQYF | TRBD1 | TRBJ2-3 | TRBV2 | many
TGTGCCAGCAGTTTGGAGCCCCGTTCTAATGAAAAACTGTTTTTT | CASSLEPRSNEKLFF | NA | TRBJ1-4 | TRBV28 | NA
TGTGCCAGCAGCGCTTCAGCCTCTGGAAACACCATATATTTT | CASSASASGNTIYF | NA | TRBJ1-3 | TRBV9 | NA
TGTGCCAGCAATGGGCAGGGGGATGAGCAGTTCTTC | CASNGQGDEQFF | TRBD1 | TRBJ2-1 | TRBV7-9 | few
TGTGCCAGTAGTACTCCCTTAGCGGGGCAGCTAAATACGCAGTATTTT | CASSTPLAGQLNTQYF | TRBD2 | TRBJ2-3 | TRBV19 | NA
TGTGCCAGCACTCAGCAGGAGACCCAGTACTTC | CASTQQETQYF | NA | TRBJ2-5 | TRBV2 | few
TGTGCCAGTAGTACGGAGGGACAGCGGCAGCAGTACTTC | CASSTEGQRQQYF | NA | TRBJ2-7 | TRBV19 | few
TGTGCCAGCAGCTACCCGGGGACAGGGAACGCTTTCTTT | CASSYPGTGNAFF | TRBD1 | TRBJ1-1 | TRBV28 | NA
TGTGCCAGCAGCCCCTATATCACCGGGGAGCTGTTTTTT | CASSPYITGELFF | NA | TRBJ2-2 | TRBV7-2 | NA
TGCGCCAGCAGCTTACAATACAATGAGCAGTTCTTC | CASSLQYNEQFF | NA | TRBJ2-1 | TRBV5-1 | many
TGTGCCGAGACAGTTGGGTGCGAGCAGTACTTC | CAETVGCEQYF | NA | TRBJ2-7 | TRBV21-1 | NA
TGCGCCAGCAGCCAAGATCGCTTATTTTCGGACGGGAACACTGAAGCTTTCTTT | CASSQDRLFSDGNTEAFF | NA | TRBJ1-1 | TRBV4-1 | few
TGTGCCAGCAGCTTGTTGCCAGGAAAGGCCAAAAACATTCAGTACTTC | CASSLLPGKAKNIQYF | NA | TRBJ2-4 | TRBV11-1 | NA
TGCGCCAGCAGCCAAGTTTTGGCGGGGGGGCGGGGAGCAGATACGCAGTATTTT | CASSQVLAGGRGADTQYF | TRBD2 | TRBJ2-3 | TRBV4-1 | few
TGTGCCAGCAGCGAGGGACAGGGCCTAGGCGAGCAGTACTTC | CASSEGQGLGEQYF | TRBD1 | TRBJ2-7 | TRBV5-4 | NA
TGTGCCAGCAGCCAAGGCAGTTCCTATACCACCGGGGAGCTGTTTTTT | CASSQGSSYTTGELFF | NA | TRBJ2-2 | TRBV14 | NA
TGTGCCATCAGAAGTAGCGCCGAGGGGGAGACCCAGTACTTC | CAIRSSAEGETQYF | NA | TRBJ2-5 | TRBV10-3 | NA
TGTGCCAGCACCCAAGCCGGGACTAGCGGGTTTGCAGATACGCAGTATTTT | CASTQAGTSGFADTQYF | TRBD2 | TRBJ2-3 | TRBV7-6 | few
TGTGCCAGCAGCCCCATTGTCCTCAATGAGCAGTTCTTC | CASSPIVLNEQFF | NA | TRBJ2-1 | TRBV28 | NA
TGCGCCAGCAGCCAACTGCCCGGGACAGGGGGCTTCAGGAACTATGGCTACACCTTC | CASSQLPGTGGFRNYGYTF | TRBD1 | TRBJ1-2 | TRBV4-3 | few
TGTGCCAGCAGTTCCGCCCTGTGGGGTGGAGGCTACACCTTC | CASSSALWGGGYTF | NA | TRBJ1-2 | TRBV28 | NA
TGTGCCAGCAGCTTAGTCGGGACAGGGGTTTTGGGGGAAAAACTGTTTTTT | CASSLVGTGVLGEKLFF | TRBD1 | TRBJ1-4 | TRBV7-6 | few
TGTGCCAGCAGCTCCACCGGTGGGCAGGGCACTGAAGCTTTCTTT | CASSSTGGQGTEAFF | NA | TRBJ1-1 | TRBV7-3 | NA
TGTGCCAGCAGTTTATTCGGGCAGGGGTACACTGAAGCTTTCTTT | CASSLFGQGYTEAFF | NA | TRBJ1-1 | TRBV28 | NA
TGTGCCAGCAGCTTTAATGCAGGGATGACACCCCTCCACTTT | CASSFNAGMTPLHF | NA | TRBJ1-6 | TRBV7-2 | NA
TGCGCCAGCAGCCAAGACAGAAACTATGGCTACACCTTC | CASSQDRNYGYTF | NA | TRBJ1-2 | TRBV4-3 | NA
TGTGCCAGTGGGACCGGGACAGGGGGCCCCTATGGCTACACCTTC | CASGTGTGGPYGYTF | TRBD1 | TRBJ1-2 | TRBV19 | NA
TGTGCCACAGGGGGGAACACTGAAGCTTTCTTT | CATGGNTEAFF | TRBD1 | TRBJ1-1 | TRBV28 | few
TGTGCCAGCAGGAGGGGACAGGAGGGCATTCAGTACTTC | CASRRGQEGIQYF | TRBD1 | TRBJ2-4 | TRBV7-2 | few
TGTGCCAGCAGCTTAGCCAGTTCTGAAGATACGCAGTATTTT | CASSLASSEDTQYF | NA | TRBJ2-3 | TRBV7-7 | few
TGTGCCAGCAGCTCCGGACGTTCTCCCAATGAGCAGTTCTTC | CASSSGRSPNEQFF | NA | TRBJ2-1 | TRBV5-4 | few
TGCGCCAGCAGCCAAGGCCCTCCCGGGGGAGTGACTGAAAAACTGTTTTTT | CASSQGPPGGVTEKLFF | NA | TRBJ1-4 | TRBV4-3 | NA
TGTGCCAGCAGCCCGACAGGGGTTACTGAAGCTTTCTTT | CASSPTGVTEAFF | TRBD1 | TRBJ1-1 | TRBV6-5 | NA